The clone carrying this TCR beta chain showed up just once. In germline, CDR1 is SGHAT, CDR2 FQNNGV. J gave up 3 bases and V 0 bases, and 3 bases lay outside the gene matches. The CDR3 consists of 15 residues. The data originate from a study of blood T cell repertoires in COVID-19. Repertoires were generated with immunoSEQ multiplex PCR, while TCRdb's copy carries only in-frame clones and drops some. The sample holds 250,000 to 350,000 clones, roughly 88% seen once. The chain is built from TRBV11-2 and TRBJ2-7; 9 positions match TRBD1. Sequencing used peripheral blood. The receptor's source is a woman aged 25-40 years who had recovered from COVID-19. The CDR3 reads CASSLEGQGFYEQYF. CDR3 in DNA: TGTGCCAGCAGCTTAGAGGGACAGGGTTTCTACGAGCAGTACTTC.